Below are 26 T cell receptor beta chains sequenced from a single sample in a study of blood T cell repertoires in COVID-19. This table comes from immunoSEQ multiplex PCR, and its TCRdb copy is limited to in-frame clones, with some not included. The sample holds about 180,000 clones, around four fifths seen once. Sequencing was carried out using peripheral blood. These receptor sequences come from a man aged 70 or older with active or convalescent COVID-19.

The chain uses TRBV4-3 and TRBJ1-2; D not certain. The CDR3 totals 15 residues. Germline CDR1 and CDR2: LGHNA and YSLEER. Trimming left V 0 bases short and J 4 bases short, with 12 bases between. In nucleotides, the CDR3 is TGCGCCAGCAGCCAAGATCGGAGGAGACGCTATGGCTACACCTTC. Amino acid sequence: CASSQDRRRRYGYTF.

This sequence joins TRBV11-3 and TRBJ2-1, with 14 bases fitting TRBD2. V gave up 4 bases and J gave up 9 bases; unmatched junction bases: 14. Germline CDR1 SGHNT, CDR2 YENEEA. There are 18 residues in the CDR3. The CDR3 is CASSSATGTSGSTPEQFF. CDR3 bases: TGTGCCAGCAGCTCTGCCACCGGGACTAGCGGGAGTACTCCTGAGCAGTTCTTC.

The chain recombines TRBV5-5 with TRBJ2-5; the match to TRBD2 covers 8 bases. CDR1 is SGHKS, CDR2 YYEKEE, per germline (reference sequence). The CDR3 is made up of 16 amino acids. V trimming: 0 bases; J trimming: 1 base; junction bases outside the gene matches: 5. The CDR3 bases are TGTGCCAGCAGCTTGGAGACGGGAGGGGGCCAAGAGACCCAGTACTTC. Translation: CASSLETGGGQETQYF.

The chain links TRBV20-1 to TRBJ2-1; no clear D. CDR1 DFQATT and CDR2 SNEGSKA come from the germline V gene (reference sequence). This CDR3 region has 10 residues. The V end lost 4 bases, the J end lost 4 bases, and 2 bases lay between the germline ends. CDR3 nucleotides: TGCAGTGCTACTTACAATGAGCAGTTCTTC. Translated, it gives CSATYNEQFF.

The rearrangement links TRBV5-4 to TRBJ2-1; TRBD1 agrees at 9 bases. The CDR3 extends over 16 amino acids. With V trimmed by 4 bases and J by 12 bases, 17 bases remained unmatched. The germline V gene has CDR1 SGHNT and CDR2 YYREEE (reference sequence). In DNA, the CDR3 is TGTGCCAGCAGCCCCCAGGCCGGGACAGGGAAGGGCCGGCAGTTCTTC. This sequence encodes CASSPQAGTGKGRQFF.

The gene calls are TRBV2 and TRBJ2-3, with 9 bases that match TRBD2. Trimming removed 3 bases from V and 4 bases from J; junction bases left unmatched: 2. Germline CDR1 is SNHLY and CDR2 is FYNNEI. The CDR3 extends over 14 amino acids. CDR3 sequence reads: CASSEGLAADTQYF. Here the CDR3 DNA reads TGTGCCAGCAGTGAGGGACTAGCAGCAGATACGCAGTATTTT.

This chain connects TRBV19 to TRBJ1-2; 7 nucleotides align to TRBD1. Trimming took 2 bases from V and 8 from J; bases not matched to a gene: 11. The CDR3 is 15 amino acids. Germline assignment: CDR1 LNHDA and CDR2 SQIVND (reference sequence). The CDR3 protein is CASSIWDSHGRGYTF. The CDR3 DNA reads TGTGCCAGTAGTATATGGGACAGCCATGGACGGGGCTACACCTTC.

The chain recombines TRBV20-1 with TRBJ1-1; TRBD1 aligns across 8 bases. The trim removed 3 bases at V and 2 bases at J, leaving 5 bases unmatched. From germline, CDR1 is DFQATT and CDR2 SNEGSKA (reference sequence). This CDR3 has 14 residues. In DNA, the CDR3 is TGCAGTGCTAGTGCAGGGGGCTTTAACACTGAAGCTTTCTTT. This codes for CSASAGGFNTEAFF.

This chain uses TRBV24-1 with TRBJ2-5, with D perhaps matching TRBD1 (5 bases). Trimming removed 4 bases at V and 2 bases at J, with 10 bases between. This CDR3 has 14 amino acids. Looked up from germline, CDR1 is KGHDR and CDR2 is SFDVKD. The DNA for the CDR3 is TGTGCCACCAGTGACGACAGATCACAAGAGACCCAGTACTTC. This codes for CATSDDRSQETQYF.

This clone occurred once. The J gene is TRBJ2-2, the V gene TRBV27, with 8 bases aligning to TRBD2. The CDR3 has 13 amino acids. Looked up from germline, CDR1 is MNHEY and CDR2 is SMNVEV (reference sequence). V trimming: 6 bases; J trimming: 6 bases; junction bases outside the gene matches: 3. The CDR3 protein is CASSRTSSGELFF. The DNA for the CDR3 is TGTGCCAGCAGCCGGACTAGCTCCGGGGAGCTGTTTTTT.

The chain recombines TRBV19 with TRBJ1-6; D is unresolved. Trimming removed 6 bases at V and 0 bases at J, with 6 bases between. The CDR3 has 14 residues. The germline V gene encodes CDR1 LNHDA and CDR2 SQIVND (reference sequence). In DNA form, the CDR3 reads TGTGCCAGTAGCCGTAGCTCCTATAATTCACCCCTCCACTTT. This translates into CASSRSSYNSPLHF.

This clone was seen more than once but under ten times. This chain uses TRBV11-2 with TRBJ1-3; D is possibly TRBD1 (6 bases). The V end lost 6 bases, the J end lost 4 bases, and 10 bases lay between the germline ends. Per the germline V gene, CDR1 is SGHAT and CDR2 is FQNNGV. The CDR3 spans 13 residues. The CDR3 DNA reads TGTGCCAGCAGGCAGGGGTCCGGAAACACCATATATTTT. Its translation is CASRQGSGNTIYF.

This clone was seen only a few times. V gene TRBV4-3 combines with J gene TRBJ2-3; no firm D call. CDR1 is LGHNA and CDR2 is YSLEER in the germline V gene. The CDR3 is made up of 15 amino acids. Trimming cost V 1 base and J 2 bases, with 10 bases left between them. CDR3 sequence: CASSQGPLFTDTQYF. Written as DNA, the CDR3 is TGCGCCAGCAGCCAAGGTCCCCTCTTCACAGATACGCAGTATTTT.

Turning to this clone: A junction boundary mismatches the germline segment, possibly from a read error. V is TRBV7-6 and J is TRBJ2-3; 11 bases agree with TRBD1. CDR3 length: 17 residues. Germline CDR1 and CDR2: SGHVS and FNYEAQ. The chain's CDR3 is CASSLGIPGTGGDTQYF. CDR3 nucleotide sequence: TGTGCCAGCAGTTTAGGCATTCCCGGGACAGGGGGGGATACGCAGTATTTT. The whole variable domain, filled in from reference TRBV7-6 and TRBJ2-3, reads GAGVSQSPRYKVTKRGQDVALRCDPISGHVSLYWYRQALGQGPEFLTYFNYEAQQDKSGLPNDRFSAERPEGSISTLTIQRTEQRDSAMYRCASSLGIPGTGGDTQYFGPGTRLTVL.

This chain connects TRBV10-1 to TRBJ2-5; TRBD1 agrees at 10 bases. Germline V gene lookup returns CDR1 WNHNN and CDR2 SYGVQD (reference sequence). J was trimmed by 3 bases and V by 3 bases; bases with no gene match: 4. The CDR3 contains 15 residues. As DNA, the CDR3 is TGCGCCAGCAGTGATTCCGGGACAGGGGAAGAGACCCAGTACTTC. Protein product: CASSDSGTGEETQYF.

This clone appeared a single time. Other nucleotide sequences in the sample specify the same CDR3. The chain recombines TRBV10-3 with TRBJ2-5, with 14 bases fitting TRBD2. J lost 3 bases, V lost 6 bases, and 0 bases had no gene match. Germline CDR1 and CDR2: ENHRY and SYGVKD. The CDR3 is 14 residues long. The CDR3 loop reads CAIRGLAGEETQYF. The CDR3 DNA sequence: TGTGCCATCAGGGGACTAGCGGGAGAAGAGACCCAGTACTTC.

The V and J genes are TRBV7-2 and TRBJ1-1; TRBD1 might be the D (6 bases). Germline V gene data show CDR1 as SGHTA and CDR2 as FQGNSA. V was trimmed by 5 bases and J by 1 base, leaving 11 bases between them. The CDR3 is made up of 14 amino acids. In DNA form, the CDR3 reads TGTGCCAGCAGCCCCCAGACAGGGAACACTGAAGCTTTCTTT. It codes for CASSPQTGNTEAFF. Combining the CDR3 with reference TRBV7-2 and TRBJ1-1 gives the whole variable domain GAGVSQSPSNKVTEKGKDVELRCDPISGHTALYWYRQSLGQGLEFLIYFQGNSAPDKSGLPSDRFSAERTGGSVSTLTIQRTQQEDSAVYLCASSPQTGNTEAFFGQGTRLTVV.

The rearrangement uses TRBV2 and TRBJ1-1; TRBD1 is a possible D gene (5 bases). CDR1 and CDR2 (germline): SNHLY, FYNNEI. Trimming took 5 bases from V and 5 from J, leaving 12 bases between them. The CDR3 consists of 13 residues. CDR3 nucleotide sequence: TGTGCCAGCAGTTACGGGGGAGGGACTGAAGCTTTCTTT. Residues: CASSYGGGTEAFF.

The chain combines TRBV28 with TRBJ1-1, with 7 bases aligning to TRBD1. CDR1 is MDHEN, CDR2 SYDVKM, per germline. CDR3 length: 14 residues. Trimming at V came to 6 bases and at J to 0 bases, leaving 4 bases not matched to a gene. CDR3 protein: CASSPGQMNTEAFF. For the CDR3, the DNA is TGTGCCAGCAGCCCGGGACAGATGAACACTGAAGCTTTCTTT.

The V and J genes are TRBV5-1 and TRBJ1-2; a weak D match, TRBD1 (6 bases). The V gene's germline CDR1 is SGHRS and CDR2 YFSETQ. The ends were cut back, 0 bases at V and 2 bases at J, with 11 bases in the middle. The CDR3 contains 15 residues. The CDR3 sequence: CASSLEAGTNYGYTF. The CDR3 DNA is TGCGCCAGCAGCTTGGAGGCAGGGACAAACTATGGCTACACCTTC.

This clone showed up just a few times. This chain connects TRBV6-5 to TRBJ2-1, with D maybe TRBD2 (5 bases). This CDR3 spans 13 amino acids. Trimming pared 8 bases from V and 0 bases from J, leaving 8 bases between. Germline V lookup: CDR1 MNHEY, CDR2 SVGAGI. CDR3 residues: CASGRFSYNEQFF. CDR3 nucleotide sequence: TGTGCCAGCGGGAGATTCTCCTACAATGAGCAGTTCTTC.

The rearrangement uses TRBV12-5 and TRBJ2-5; 13 bases map to TRBD2. Trimming removed 5 bases from V and 5 bases from J; junction bases left unmatched: 8. CDR3 length: 16 amino acids. CDR1 LGHNT and CDR2 FRNRAP come from the germline V gene. The CDR3 protein is CASGPGLAGVKETQYF. The CDR3 DNA reads TGTGCTAGTGGTCCCGGACTAGCGGGGGTAAAGGAGACCCAGTACTTC.

The V gene is TRBV6-5, the J gene TRBJ2-7; D remains ambiguous. Deletions cut 6 bases from V and 2 bases from J, with 14 bases between. This CDR3 contains 14 residues. The germline gives CDR1 MNHEY, CDR2 SVGAGI. In DNA, the CDR3 is TGTGCCAGCAGCCCCTCGGTTGAACCCTACGAGCAGTACTTC. Protein: CASSPSVEPYEQYF.

V and J are TRBV7-8 and TRBJ2-2; TRBD1 agrees at 11 bases. The CDR3 runs 14 residues. After removal of 8 bases from V and 7 bases from J, the junction contained 6 bases not matched to a gene. The germline V gene has CDR1 SGHVS and CDR2 FQNEAQ. The CDR3 DNA sequence: TGTGCCAGCCTTTGGACAGGGGGCTACGGGGAGCTGTTTTTT. It translates to CASLWTGGYGELFF.

The CDR3 region is CASREDPNTEAFF. The CDR3, as DNA: TGTGCCAGCAGGGAGGACCCGAACACTGAAGCTTTCTTT. The rearrangement uses TRBV6-4 and TRBJ1-1; D ambiguous. The germline gives CDR1 MRHNA, CDR2 SNTAGT. The CDR3 contains 13 residues. V dropped 6 bases and J dropped 1 base, with 9 bases sitting between them.

In DNA, the CDR3 is TGTGCCAGCAGGGTGGACAGGGACTTGGGGGTCGACTATTCACCCCTCCACTTT. This encodes CASRVDRDLGVDYSPLHF. The rearrangement joins TRBV27 to TRBJ1-6; 8 bases line up with TRBD1. This CDR3 is 18 amino acids long. The trim removed 6 bases at V and 8 bases at J, leaving 18 bases unmatched. CDR1 MNHEY and CDR2 SMNVEV come from the germline V gene (reference sequence).